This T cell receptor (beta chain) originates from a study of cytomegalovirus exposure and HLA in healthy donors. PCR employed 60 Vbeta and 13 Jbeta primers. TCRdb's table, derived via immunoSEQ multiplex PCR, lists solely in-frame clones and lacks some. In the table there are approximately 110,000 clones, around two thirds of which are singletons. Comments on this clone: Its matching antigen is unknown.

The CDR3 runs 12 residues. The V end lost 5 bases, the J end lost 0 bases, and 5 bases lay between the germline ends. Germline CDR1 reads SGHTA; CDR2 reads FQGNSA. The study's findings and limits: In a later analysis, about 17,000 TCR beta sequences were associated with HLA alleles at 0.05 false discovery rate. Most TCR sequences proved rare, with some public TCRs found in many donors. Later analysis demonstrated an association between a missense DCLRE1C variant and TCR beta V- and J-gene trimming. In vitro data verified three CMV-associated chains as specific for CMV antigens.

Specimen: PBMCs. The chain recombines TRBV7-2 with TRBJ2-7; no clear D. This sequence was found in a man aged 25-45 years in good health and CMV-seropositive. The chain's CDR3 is CASSASSYEQYF. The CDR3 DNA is TGTGCCAGCAGCGCCAGCTCCTACGAGCAGTACTTC.